The subject of this entry is one T cell receptor beta chain. This clone was counted once. Which antigen it targets is not known. No per-base quality is available; no much larger clone lies one base away. Genomic DNA was extracted from sorted cells for sequencing of the TCRbeta CDR3 region. The immunoSEQ Assay was used for sequencing of TCRbeta CDR3 regions. The source is immuneACCESS, and TCRdb retained only in-frame sequences with V and J called. Part of the clones is not carried over; for the studies checked, unresolved V genes explain less than half of this, and the remainder is unexplained. Present in this sample are some 35,000 clones, approximately 80% of which were seen just once. Over 20% of the sample goes to the ten largest clones. The trial excluded patients who had a history of autoimmune disease or who were on systemic immunosuppression. Peripheral blood for TCR sequencing was collected from all dose cohorts at baseline, on cycle 4 day 1, and on cycle 7 day 1. Samples were obtained from an open-label, multicenter, first-in-human phase I dose-escalation trial of ivuxolimab. Adults with locally advanced or metastatic melanoma, renal cell, hepatocellular, or head and neck squamous cell carcinoma were enrolled in the trial. Before TCR sequencing, CD4+ and CD8+ T cells were separately sorted from peripheral blood.

The source of the sample is a study of OX40 agonist ivuxolimab in advanced cancers. Notes on the research overall: The costimulatory receptor OX40 (CD134) was targeted by ivuxolimab, a fully human IgG2 agonistic monoclonal antibody. Partial responses occurred in three dose-escalation patients, of whom one had hepatocellular carcinoma and two had cutaneous melanoma. The paper reports the monotherapy dose-escalation portion (N ≈ 50 patients) of the phase I ivuxolimab trial. Among the approximately 50 dose-escalation patients, around 19 had hepatocellular carcinoma, roughly 15 melanoma, 9 renal cell carcinoma and 9 head and neck cancer. In the dose-escalation cohort, 82.7% of patients were male, and the mean age was approximately 60 years, with a range of 23 to 79. Intravenous ivuxolimab was administered to patients every 2 weeks at six dose levels: 0.01, 0.1, 0.3, 1.5, 3 and 10 mg/kg. Peripheral TCRbeta sequencing was intended to test whether TCR sequence diversity was altered and clonal T-cell expansion was caused by ivuxolimab. Prior anti-PD-1, anti-PD-L1 or anti-CTLA-4 therapy was permitted, and checkpoint inhibitors had been received by more than 35% of dose-escalation patients.

There are 13 amino acids in the CDR3, from cysteine to phenylalanine inclusive. Only the CDR3 DNA stays, 39 bases, in frame from base 1. Overall results and qualifications from the work: Antigen specificity was not determined for the clonally expanded peripheral T cells. Low levels of normalized T-cell clonal expansion were also shown by some nonresponding patients. Partial responders in the 0.1-3.0 mg/kg groups had among the lowest normalized peripheral clonal expansion, especially among CD8+ T cells. After ivuxolimab, expanded clones were on average more numerous among CD8+ T cells than among CD4+ T cells. At doses of 0.1 to 3.0 mg/kg, clonal expansion of both CD4+ and CD8+ blood T cells was observed from baseline to week 6.

Here the sequenced sample was CD4+ or CD8+ T cells sorted from blood, taken in a trial of the OX40 agonist ivuxolimab. The chain links TRBV21-1 with TRBJ1-1; the D segment call TRBD1 is taken from the table without a DNA check. TRBV21-1 corresponds to a pseudogene. This clonotype was sampled from an adult with an advanced solid tumor such as melanoma, head and neck, liver or kidney cancer. The DNA sequence follows: TGTGCCAAACAGGAGCAGGGGGTCACTGAAGCTTTCTTT. It encodes CAKQEQGVTEAFF.